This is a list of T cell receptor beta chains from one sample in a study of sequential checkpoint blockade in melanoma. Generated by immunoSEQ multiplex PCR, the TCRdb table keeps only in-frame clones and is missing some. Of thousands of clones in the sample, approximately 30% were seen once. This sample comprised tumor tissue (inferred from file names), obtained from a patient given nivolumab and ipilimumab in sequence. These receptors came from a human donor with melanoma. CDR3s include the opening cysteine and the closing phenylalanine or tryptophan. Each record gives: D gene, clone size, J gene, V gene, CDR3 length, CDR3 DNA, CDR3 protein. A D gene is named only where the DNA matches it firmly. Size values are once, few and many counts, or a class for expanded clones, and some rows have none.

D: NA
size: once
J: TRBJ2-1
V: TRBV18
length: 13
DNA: TGTGCCAGCTCACAAGACAGGAACCTCGAGCAGTTCTTC
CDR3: CASSQDRNLEQFF

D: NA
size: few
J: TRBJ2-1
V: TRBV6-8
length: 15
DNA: TGTGCCAGCAGCTTCACAGGGGGAGGGAGCAATGAGCAGTTCTTC
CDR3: CASSFTGGGSNEQFF

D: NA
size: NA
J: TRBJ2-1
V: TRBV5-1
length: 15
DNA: TGCGCCAGCAGCTTAGCGGACACCTCCTACAATGAGCAGTTCTTC
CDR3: CASSLADTSYNEQFF

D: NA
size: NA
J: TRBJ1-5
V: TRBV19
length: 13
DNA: TGTGCCAGTAGTCCCTTCGGAGGGCAGCCCCAGCATTTT
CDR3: CASSPFGGQPQHF

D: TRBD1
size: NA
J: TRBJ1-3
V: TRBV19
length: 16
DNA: TGTGCCAGTAGTATGGGACAGCTAAGCTCTGGAAACACCATATATTTT
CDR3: CASSMGQLSSGNTIYF

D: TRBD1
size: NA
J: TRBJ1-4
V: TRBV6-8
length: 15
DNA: TGTGCCAGCAGATTGGCCCGGGACAGGAATGAAAAACTGTTTTTT
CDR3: CASRLARDRNEKLFF

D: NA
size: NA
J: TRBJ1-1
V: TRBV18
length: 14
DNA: TGTGCCAGCTCACTCTCCCCGGAAAACACTGAAGCTTTCTTT
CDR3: CASSLSPENTEAFF

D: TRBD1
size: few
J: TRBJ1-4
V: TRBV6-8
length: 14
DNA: TGTGCCAGCAGTAGAGGGGGCCCCAGGGAAAAACTGTTTTTT
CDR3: CASSRGGPREKLFF

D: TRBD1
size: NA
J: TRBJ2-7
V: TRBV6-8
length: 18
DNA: TGTGCCAGCAGTTACCCCCGGAGCTCCGGGACAGGGCACTACGAGCAGTACTTC
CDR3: CASSYPRSSGTGHYEQYF

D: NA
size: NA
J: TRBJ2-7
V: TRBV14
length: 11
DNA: TGTGCCAGCAGCCGGGGATACGAGCAGTACTTC
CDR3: CASSRGYEQYF

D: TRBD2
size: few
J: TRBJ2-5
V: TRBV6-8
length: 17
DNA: TGTGCCAGCAGTTACGCCCCTCGGAGCGGGGGGATAGAGACCCAGTACTTC
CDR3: CASSYAPRSGGIETQYF

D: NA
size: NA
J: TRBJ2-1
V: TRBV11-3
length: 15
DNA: TGTGCCAGCAGCAATACGAGGGGGGGCCCAGATGAGCAGTTCTTC
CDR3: CASSNTRGGPDEQFF

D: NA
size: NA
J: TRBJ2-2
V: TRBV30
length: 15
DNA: TGTGCCTGGAGTTTACGGGGATTGGGCACCGGGGAGCTGTTTTTT
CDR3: CAWSLRGLGTGELFF

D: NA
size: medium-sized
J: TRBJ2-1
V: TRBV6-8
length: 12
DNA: TGTGCCAGCAGTGATGGGGACAATGAGCAGTTCTTC
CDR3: CASSDGDNEQFF

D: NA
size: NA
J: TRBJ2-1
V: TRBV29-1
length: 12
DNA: TGCAGCGTTGACAGCGCAGGCGATGAGCAGTTCTTC
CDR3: CSVDSAGDEQFF

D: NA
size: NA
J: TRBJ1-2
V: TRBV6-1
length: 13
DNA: TGTGCCAGCAGTGAAGCTCTTAACTATGGCTACACCTTC
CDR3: CASSEALNYGYTF

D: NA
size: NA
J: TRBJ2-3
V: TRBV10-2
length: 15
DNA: TGCGCCAGCAGTGACCAGGTCGGCCTTGTGGATACGCAGTATTTT
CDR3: CASSDQVGLVDTQYF

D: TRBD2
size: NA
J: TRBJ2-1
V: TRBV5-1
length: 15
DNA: TGCGCCAGCAGCTTCGGGACTAGCGGATACAATGAGCAGTTCTTC
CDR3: CASSFGTSGYNEQFF

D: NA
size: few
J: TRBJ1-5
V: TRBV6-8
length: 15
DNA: TGTGCCAGCAGTTACTCCCAGGGTCTCCATCAGCCCCAGCATTTT
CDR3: CASSYSQGLHQPQHF

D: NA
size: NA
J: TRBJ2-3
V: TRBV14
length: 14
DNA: TGTGCCAGCAGCCACCGTAGGAGCACAGATACGCAGTATTTT
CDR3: CASSHRRSTDTQYF

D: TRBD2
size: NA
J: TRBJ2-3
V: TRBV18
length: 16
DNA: TGTGCCAGCTCACCAGGGACTAGCGGGGGCACAGATACGCAGTATTTT
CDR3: CASSPGTSGGTDTQYF

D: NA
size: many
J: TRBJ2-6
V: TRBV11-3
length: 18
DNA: TGTGCCAGCAGCGTCGAAATTTGGGGTTTGACTGGGGCCAACGTCCTGACTTTC
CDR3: CASSVEIWGLTGANVLTF

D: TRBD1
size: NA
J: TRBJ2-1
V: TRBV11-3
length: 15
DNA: TGTGCCAGCAGCTTCGCGACAGGGGGCGCCTATGAGCAGTTCTTC
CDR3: CASSFATGGAYEQFF

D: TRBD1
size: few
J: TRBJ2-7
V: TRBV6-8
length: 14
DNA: TGTGCCATCAGGACAGGGCAGACCTCCTACGAGCAGTACTTC
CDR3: CAIRTGQTSYEQYF

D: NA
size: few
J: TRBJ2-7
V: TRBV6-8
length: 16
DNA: TGTGCCAGCAGTTACGGGGCTGGGCAGGGGATGCACGAGCAGTACTTC
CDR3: CASSYGAGQGMHEQYF

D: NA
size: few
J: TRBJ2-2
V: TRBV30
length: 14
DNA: TGTGCCTGGAGTCATGGAGGGAACACCGGGGAGCTGTTTTTT
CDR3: CAWSHGGNTGELFF

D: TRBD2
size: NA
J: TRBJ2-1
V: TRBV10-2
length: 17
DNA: TGCGCCAGCAGTACCGGGACTAGCGGACACTCCTACAATGAGCAGTTCTTC
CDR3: CASSTGTSGHSYNEQFF

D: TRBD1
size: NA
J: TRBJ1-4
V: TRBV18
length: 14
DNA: TGTGCCAGCTCTCGACAGGGGGGAGCTGAAAAACTGTTTTTT
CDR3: CASSRQGGAEKLFF

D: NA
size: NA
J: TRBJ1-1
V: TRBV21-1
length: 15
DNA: TGTGCCAGCAGTTTAGGGCCCTCGGGGAACTCTGAAGCTTTCTTT
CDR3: CASSLGPSGNSEAFF

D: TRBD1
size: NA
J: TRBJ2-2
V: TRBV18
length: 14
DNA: TGTGCCAGCTCCAGACAGGGGGATACCGGGGAGCTGTTTTTT
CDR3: CASSRQGDTGELFF

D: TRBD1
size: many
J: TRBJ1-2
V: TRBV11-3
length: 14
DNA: TGTGCCAGCAGCCCCTGGACAGGGACGGATGGCTACACCTTC
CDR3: CASSPWTGTDGYTF

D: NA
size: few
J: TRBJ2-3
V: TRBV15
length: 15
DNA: TGTGCCACCAGCAGCTTGGACGGTAGCACAGATACGCAGTATTTT
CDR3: CATSSLDGSTDTQYF

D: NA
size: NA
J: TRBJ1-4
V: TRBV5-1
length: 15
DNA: TGCGCCAGCAGCGCGGCGACGGCGGGGATTGAAAAACTGTTTTTT
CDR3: CASSAATAGIEKLFF

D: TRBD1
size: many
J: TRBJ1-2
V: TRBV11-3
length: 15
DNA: TGTGCCAGCAGCTTGAGGGACAGCGTAATCTATGGCTACACCTTC
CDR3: CASSLRDSVIYGYTF

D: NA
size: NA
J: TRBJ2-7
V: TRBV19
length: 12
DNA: TGTGCCAGTAGCGGGACGGAGTACGAGCAGTACTTC
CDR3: CASSGTEYEQYF

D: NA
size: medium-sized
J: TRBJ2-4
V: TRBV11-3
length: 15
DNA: TGTGCCAGCAGCTTGGTTGGGGGCTCCAAAAACATTCAGTACTTC
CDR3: CASSLVGGSKNIQYF

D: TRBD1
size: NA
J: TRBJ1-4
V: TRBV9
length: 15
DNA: TGTGCCAGCAGCGCCCGGACAGGGGGGGGCGAAAAACTGTTTTTT
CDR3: CASSARTGGGEKLFF

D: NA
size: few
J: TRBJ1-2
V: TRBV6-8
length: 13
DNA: TGTGCCAGCAGTCGGGGTCCTAACTATGGCTACACCTTC
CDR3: CASSRGPNYGYTF

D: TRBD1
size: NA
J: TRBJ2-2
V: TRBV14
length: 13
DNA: TGTGCCAGCACAGGGGGGAACACCGGGGAGCTGTTTTTT
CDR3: CASTGGNTGELFF

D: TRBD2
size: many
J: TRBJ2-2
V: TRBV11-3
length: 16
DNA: TGTGCCAGCAGCCCAGCGGGGGGGACACACACCGGGGAGCTGTTTTTT
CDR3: CASSPAGGTHTGELFF

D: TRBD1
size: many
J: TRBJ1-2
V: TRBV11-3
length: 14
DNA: TGTGCCAGCAGCCAGGGGGACAGGGTGCCTGGCTACACCTTC
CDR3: CASSQGDRVPGYTF

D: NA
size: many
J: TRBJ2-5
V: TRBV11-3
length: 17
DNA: TGTGCCAGCAGCCTCCACCCCGGACAGACAGGGAGGGAGACCCAGTACTTC
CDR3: CASSLHPGQTGRETQYF

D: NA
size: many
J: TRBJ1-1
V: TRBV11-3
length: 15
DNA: TGTGCCAGCAGCTCCTTGGGTGGGTTTGGCACTGAAGCTTTCTTT
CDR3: CASSSLGGFGTEAFF

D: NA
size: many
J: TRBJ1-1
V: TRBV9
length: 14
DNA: TGTGCCAGCAGCGTAGGCCCACCCGCGGGTGAAGCTTTCTTT
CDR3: CASSVGPPAGEAFF

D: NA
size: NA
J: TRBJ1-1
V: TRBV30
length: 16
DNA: TGTGCCTGGAGTGGATCTCAGACTGGAGCCAACACTGAAGCTTTCTTT
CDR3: CAWSGSQTGANTEAFF

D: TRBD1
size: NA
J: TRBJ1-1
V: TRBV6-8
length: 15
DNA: TGTGCCACCACCGAGGGACAGGGGGCAGGCACTGAAGCTTTCTTT
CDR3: CATTEGQGAGTEAFF

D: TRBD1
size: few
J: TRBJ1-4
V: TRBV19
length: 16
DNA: TGTGCCAGTAGTGCCTTAGGGGACAGGGCGAGTGAAAAACTGTTTTTT
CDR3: CASSALGDRASEKLFF

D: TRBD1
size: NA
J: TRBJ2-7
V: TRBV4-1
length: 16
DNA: TGCGCCAGCAGCCAGGAAGGACAGGGGGCTTCCTACGAGCAGTACTTC
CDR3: CASSQEGQGASYEQYF

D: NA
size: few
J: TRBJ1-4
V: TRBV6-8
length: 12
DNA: TGTGCCAGCAGTGCCGAAAATGAAAAACTGTTTTTT
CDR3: CASSAENEKLFF

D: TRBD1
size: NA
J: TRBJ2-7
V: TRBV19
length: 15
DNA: TGTGCCAGTAGTAACTCCTACCGGGACAGTTACGAGCAGTACTTC
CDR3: CASSNSYRDSYEQYF

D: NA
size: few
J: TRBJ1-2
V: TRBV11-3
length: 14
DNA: TGTGCCAGCAGCCCACCACTCGGGGATACTGGCTACACCTTC
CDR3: CASSPPLGDTGYTF

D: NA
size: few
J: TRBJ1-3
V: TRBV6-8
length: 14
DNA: TGTGCCAGCAGTTCCGGGGGCTCTGGAAACACCATATATTTT
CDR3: CASSSGGSGNTIYF

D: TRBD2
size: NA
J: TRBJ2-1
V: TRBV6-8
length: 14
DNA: TGTGCCAGCACCGCTAGCGGGGGGTACAATGAGCAGTTCTTC
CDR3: CASTASGGYNEQFF

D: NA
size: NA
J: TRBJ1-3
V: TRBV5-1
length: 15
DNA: TGCGCCAGCAGCTCCGTGGGCGGAGCTGGAAACACCATATATTTT
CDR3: CASSSVGGAGNTIYF

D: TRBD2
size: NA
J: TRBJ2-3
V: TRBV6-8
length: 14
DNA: TGTGCCAGCAGGGCCCGGGGGGGCACAGATACGCAGTATTTT
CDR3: CASRARGGTDTQYF

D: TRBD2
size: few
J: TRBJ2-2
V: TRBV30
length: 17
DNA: TGTGCAAGCTCCCCGGGACTAGCGGAGCTGAACACCGGGGAGCTGTTTTTT
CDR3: CASSPGLAELNTGELFF

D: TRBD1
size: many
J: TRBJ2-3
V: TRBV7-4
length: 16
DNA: TGTGCCAGCAGCTCCTATCTAGGGACAGGGATAGATACGCAGTATTTT
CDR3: CASSSYLGTGIDTQYF